This TCR beta chain was recorded in a study of cytomegalovirus exposure and HLA in healthy donors (dated by TCRdb to about 2017). Regarding the complete study: An earlier analysis of approximately 600 of the donors reported about 290 Gb of sequence data and 100 million to 140 million unique TCR beta sequences from around 200 million T cells. Roughly 5 DR-DQ haplotypes were handled as single units for association and clustering because linkage in the cohort was strong. Using immunosequencing, the study profiled T cell repertoires from 500 to 800 subjects and related those repertoires to cytomegalovirus serostatus. Of the roughly 400 genotyped donors, 65% to 90% fell in the genetic ancestry cluster associated with self-reported Caucasian donors. Class I and class II HLA loci were covered by the typing at four-digit resolution. An early release that covered fewer than 800 HLA-typed donors contained about 300 gigabases of sequencing data and tens of millions of unique TCR sequences. The aim of the study was to test whether cataloging public T cell receptors could identify signatures of past pathogen exposure. All discovery cohort repertoires had been generated using a single sequencing platform. In the later analysis, no new phenotypic data were used to find candidate immune exposures; instead, reliance was placed on TCR beta sequences and their occurrence across donors. In an earlier analysis of 587 of the donors, high-throughput TCR beta sequencing was used to judge whether each TCR beta V gene segment behaved as functional or pseudogenic. Typing coverage differed by locus: A, B, C, DRB1 and DQB1 were typed in roughly 620-630 donors, DQA1 in approximately 520, DPA1 in 600 to 610, and DPB1 in just under 490. Donor age, sex, ethnicity and CMV serostatus were compiled alongside the repertoire data. To study patterns of TCR occurrence, a later analysis re-analyzed previously published TCR beta repertoires from more than 550 donors and added high-resolution HLA genotyping. A later genetic analysis used genome-wide SNP genotypes for about 60% of the 666 donors, treating that subset as a discovery cohort. Among about 360 genotyped donors of the cohort, an average of around 240,000 unique TCR beta nucleotide sequences were sequenced per donor, 15% to 20% of them non-productive. The study combined high-throughput TCR immunosequencing, statistical association of individual TCRs with disease status, and machine learning to predict cytomegalovirus infection status. In addition to the first cohort of 666 subjects, a separate validation cohort of 120 different subjects was used. Paper-wide results and their limitations: Because the 87-base-pair reads could not distinguish some IMGT-functional V segments, including TRBV6-2 and TRBV6-3, those segments were excluded. It was suggested by the authors that the approach could potentially be generalized to other disease states and immunological phenotypes. In a later analysis, HLA-associated TCR beta chains were found to be more clonally expanded and to have lower generation probabilities than equally common non-associated chains. According to a later genetic analysis, donors in an Asian-associated ancestry cluster had fewer N-insertions in productive TCRs than the approximately 690-donor mean. CMV serostatus was the only immune exposure information available for the cohort. Because HLA typing was missing for some donors at each locus, association tests included only the typed subset. Cytomegalovirus status was reported to be diagnosed by the classifier with high specificity and sensitivity in both the original and validation cohorts. A further reported finding was that TCR beta sequences accurately predicted the HLA-A and HLA-B alleles for most subjects in the first cohort. Linkage disequilibrium might explain the correlated functional status among segregating V segments, but an unknown experimental factor could not be excluded. In vitro tests confirmed that a few of the cytomegalovirus-associated TCR beta chains recognize cytomegalovirus antigens. At a false discovery rate of 0.05, a later analysis linked fewer than 20,000 TCR beta sequences to specific HLA alleles. According to a later analysis, TCR association rates differed among HLA loci, with DRB1 alleles showing the most associated TCRs and HLA-C alleles showing the fewest. According to a later analysis, parvovirus B19, influenza, CMV and Epstein-Barr virus appeared linked to several top co-occurrence clusters. An earlier analysis of 587 of the donors showed that most TCR beta V segments appeared in productive rearrangements either about 90% or about 30% of the time, which broadly matched IMGT annotations. Across donors, most TCR sequences were observed very rarely, whereas some public TCRs were present in many individuals. Presence/absence analyses assumed roughly uniform sequencing depth across donors, an assumption that may not hold. V-gene and J-gene trimming of TCR beta chains was associated with a missense DCLRE1C variant in a later genetic analysis, and the association was replicated in an independent cohort. The earlier analysis of approximately 590 of the donors excluded 15 to 20 rarely observed V segments, including chromosome 9 orphons, because counts were too low. When HLA alleles, especially DR and DQ, strongly co-occurred, attributing TCR associations to individual alleles was difficult. A later analysis found that most CMV-associated TCR beta chains appeared HLA-restricted, with HLA associations seemingly driven largely by CMV exposure. In this cohort, only TCR beta chains were sequenced, and detectable features were limited by the absence of alpha or paired-chain data. The sequencing pipeline was judged likely to have produced a cluster of highly shared sequence variants as a technical artifact. The study listed 150 to 200 TCR beta chains as associated with cytomegalovirus.

With regard to this clone: Its recognized antigen is unknown. Per-nucleotide qualities are absent, and no much larger clonotype sits a single base away.

In total, 630 or so healthy bone marrow donors made up the cohort. Cohort members were all nominally healthy when sampled, although unrecorded immune exposures were likely present. The donor was CMV seropositive and belonged to the group of 250 to 300 seropositive cohort members. A peripheral blood sample was provided by each donor, and peripheral blood mononuclear cells were used for TCR beta sequencing. The Qiagen DNeasy Blood Extraction Kit was used to extract genomic DNA from the blood cell samples. From cysteine to phenylalanine, the CDR3 is 16 amino acids long. Just the 48-base CDR3 DNA is kept, in frame starting at base 1. The junction carries 19 bases between V and J, which are trimmed by 2 bases and 8 bases respectively. The germline V gene specifies MDHEN as CDR1 and SYDVKM as CDR2. The library was generated by the immunoSEQ multiplex PCR assay. The multiplex PCR relied on a mix of 60 forward primers for TCR Vbeta segments and 13 reverse primers for TCR Jbeta segments. A multiplex PCR assay on genomic DNA amplified the CDR3 region of rearranged TCR beta genes. The Illumina HiSeq System was used to sequence the amplified TCR beta libraries as 87-base-pair reads. In the authors' own workflow: In a later analysis, some 80 million unique TCR beta chains were counted across the 500 to 850 repertoires, and approximately 9.9 million of these chains were shared by at least two donors. Raw reads were error-corrected and collapsed into unique sequences with a nearest-neighbor algorithm that merged closely related sequences to remove PCR and sequencing errors. To assign V, D and J gene segments, CDR3 sequences were aligned to IMGT reference sequences. For a sequence to be retained, a match of at least six nucleotides was required to both a V gene segment and a J gene segment. Rearrangements were classified as productive when the CDR3 lacked stop codons and remained in frame with V and J, and all other rearrangements were classified as non-productive. CDR3 was defined by IMGT convention, running from the second conserved V-encoded cysteine to the conserved J-encoded phenylalanine. In an earlier analysis of 550 to 650 of the donors, sequences lacking an unambiguous match to a single V gene segment were excluded. In an earlier analysis of several hundred of the donors, V segments were called functional above 56.7% productive rearrangements and were called segregating when the between-donor standard deviation exceeded 5%. A statistical classification framework was built for diagnosing cytomegalovirus status from the catalog of TCR beta chain sequences. A later analysis assigned V and J genes by comparing TCR nucleotide sequences with IMGT/GENE-DB human TR gene sequences. Using the TCRdist pipeline, a later analysis assigned CDR3 sequences along with most-parsimonious VDJ recombination scenarios. In a later analysis, every TCR beta chain was defined by the combination of its CDR3 amino acid sequence and its V-gene family, and reads without a unique V-gene family were dropped. A later analysis removed nearly 600 highly shared, low-generation-probability nucleotide sequences to deal with suspected cross-contamination and a sequencing artifact. In a later analysis, a clonal expansion index was calculated for each public chain from normalized within-repertoire ranks of inferred template counts. In a later analysis, generation probabilities were computed with a VDJ recombination model fitted to out-of-frame rearrangements, and the resulting probabilities were checked against IGoR. In a later analysis, TCR-TCR, TCR-HLA and TCR-CMV co-occurrence was scored with hypergeometric tests, and a repertoire-size bias correction was applied to TCR pairs. False discovery rates were estimated in a later analysis by permuting HLA or CMV assignments 20 times. In a later analysis, co-occurring TCRs were grouped using DBSCAN, with TCRdist sequence similarity added in when clustering inside HLA-allele-positive subsets. Repertoires with fewer than 30,000 or more than 120,000 public chains were left out of co-occurrence clustering, as were a handful of repertoires with anomalous nucleotide sharing. TCRdb mirrors the immuneACCESS table, restricted to in-frame sequences. Some clones are absent from its copies; in checked studies, under half trace to an unresolved V gene, and the reason for the others is unknown. V and J calls and clone size are given by that table; D and trimming were obtained from the DNA. The sample table records approximately 150,000 clones; approximately 78% of these occur just once. Of the sample, about 4.1% is held by the ten largest clones.

The sequence came from a woman in her forties in good health and CMV-seropositive. The chain links TRBV28 with TRBJ2-4; the D gene remains uncertain. The sample comprised PBMCs. The CDR3 region reads CASSLDRVNPRDIQYF. The DNA sequence reads TGTGCCAGCAGTTTAGATCGGGTGAATCCTCGAGACATTCAGTACTTC.